This passage covers 29 T cell receptor beta chains from one sample sequenced in a study of blood T cell repertoires in COVID-19. Repertoires were generated with immunoSEQ multiplex PCR, while TCRdb's copy carries only in-frame clones and drops some. The sample consists of approximately 56,000 clones, over 75% of them appearing once. The specimen sequenced was peripheral blood. These receptors originate from a woman of 80 years or more with COVID-19, enrolled during active disease.

The J gene is TRBJ2-7, the V gene TRBV30, with 7 bases matching TRBD2. CDR3 length: 10 residues. Germline CDR1 GTSNPN, CDR2 SVGIG (reference sequence). V was clipped by 7 bases and J by 8 bases; unmatched bases: 5. The CDR3 loop reads CALWEGKQYF. DNA for the CDR3: TGTGCCTTGTGGGAGGGCAAGCAGTACTTC.

The chain uses TRBV15 and TRBJ1-3; D is ambiguous. Trimming left V 4 bases short and J 0 bases short, with 10 bases between. The CDR3 runs to 15 residues. Looked up from germline, CDR1 is LNHNV and CDR2 is YYDKDF (reference sequence). The CDR3 region is CATSIHSGSGNTIYF. CDR3 nucleotides: TGTGCCACCAGCATCCACAGCGGCTCTGGAAACACCATATATTTT.

The chain joins TRBV6-5 to TRBJ1-4; weak D call: TRBD1 (5 bases). The CDR3 is 12 residues long. CDR1 and CDR2 (germline): MNHEY, SVGAGI. Trimming left V 8 bases short and J 4 bases short, with 8 bases between. This CDR3 reads CASRQSNEKLFF. In DNA, the CDR3 is TGTGCCAGCCGACAGAGTAATGAAAAACTGTTTTTT.

The chain links TRBV27 to TRBJ2-7; 9 positions agree with TRBD1. Germline V gene data show CDR1 as MNHEY and CDR2 as SMNVEV (reference sequence). The CDR3 is 15 residues long. After removal of 5 bases from V and 6 bases from J, the junction contained 11 bases not matched to a gene. CDR3 region: CASSPLRDREGEQYF. DNA for the CDR3: TGTGCCAGCAGTCCCCTCCGGGACAGGGAGGGCGAGCAGTACTTC.

J is TRBJ1-4 and V is TRBV18, with D unclear. Trimming took 5 bases from V and 0 from J, leaving 10 bases between them. CDR1 and CDR2 (germline): KGHSH, LQKENI. CDR3 length equals 15 residues. The CDR3 region has the DNA TGTGCCAGCTCAACCACGTTAGCAACTAATGAAAAACTGTTTTTT. Protein sequence: CASSTTLATNEKLFF.

The chain links TRBV7-3 to TRBJ2-3; TRBD2 aligns across 7 bases. Per germline, CDR1 SGHTA and CDR2 FQGTGA. The J segment lost 2 bases and the V segment lost 3 bases, leaving 8 bases of the junction unmatched. The length of the CDR3 is 16 residues. The CDR3, as DNA: TGTGCCAGCAGCTTCGGACTAGACCGTTCCACAGATACGCAGTATTTT. This codes for CASSFGLDRSTDTQYF.

This clone is deemed medium-sized. The genes are TRBV3-1 (or the pseudogene TRBV3-2) and TRBJ2-7; the match to TRBD2 covers 7 bases. V shed 6 bases, J shed 5 bases, and the junction held 13 bases outside the gene matches. The CDR3 contains 15 residues. In germline, CDR1 is LGHDT, CDR2 YNNKEL (reference sequence). The chain's CDR3 is CASSPAAGDSDEQYF. CDR3 coding DNA: TGTGCCAGCAGTCCAGCGGCGGGAGATAGTGACGAGCAGTACTTC.

This clone was detected ten times or more. The CDR3: CASSLPDFNEQFF. The CDR3 DNA is TGCGCCAGCAGCTTGCCAGACTTCAATGAGCAGTTCTTC. V is TRBV5-1 and J is TRBJ2-1; D remains ambiguous. The V and J ends lost 1 base and 6 bases respectively, with 8 bases between them. In germline, CDR1 is SGHRS, CDR2 YFSETQ. The CDR3 has 13 amino acids.

The gene calls are TRBV18 and TRBJ2-1, with TRBD1 matching over 7 bases. The V segment lost 5 bases and the J segment 0 bases; nucleotides outside the gene matches: 7. The CDR3 has 16 residues. CDR1 and CDR2 (germline): KGHSH, LQKENI. The CDR3: CASSKNRGSSYNEQFF. The CDR3 bases are TGTGCCAGCTCAAAAAACAGGGGAAGCTCCTACAATGAGCAGTTCTTC.

CDR3 sequence reads: CSVGGTGGRQYF. CDR3 DNA: TGCAGCGTTGGAGGGACAGGGGGACGGCAGTACTTC. The V and J genes are TRBV29-1 and TRBJ2-7, with TRBD1 matching over 11 bases. Germline CDR1 reads SQVTM; CDR2 reads ANQGSEA. The CDR3 runs 12 residues. Trimming at V came to 4 bases and at J to 9 bases, leaving 5 bases not matched to a gene.

The rearrangement joins TRBV7-3 to TRBJ2-7; TRBD2 aligns across 10 bases. Trimming removed 5 bases from V and 5 bases from J; junction bases left unmatched: 12. The length of the CDR3 is 16 residues. Germline V gene data show CDR1 as SGHTA and CDR2 as FQGTGA. CDR3 region: CASSPGLPSGSHEQYF. CDR3 bases: TGTGCCAGCAGCCCAGGGCTACCTAGCGGGAGCCACGAGCAGTACTTC.

The chain carries TRBV7-2 and TRBJ2-6; 11 nucleotides agree with TRBD2. V dropped 6 bases and J dropped 4; count of bases not matched to a gene: 8. Germline V gene sequence: CDR1 SGHTA, CDR2 FQGNSA. There are 17 residues in the CDR3. The CDR3 region is CASSLLAGVAGANVLTF. DNA of the CDR3: TGTGCCAGCAGTTTACTAGCGGGAGTAGCCGGGGCCAACGTCCTGACTTTC.

The chain has TRBV3-1 (or the pseudogene TRBV3-2) and TRBJ1-1, with TRBD1 matching over 9 bases. The CDR3 runs 13 residues. The junction had 7 bases not matched to a gene; V was cut back by 8 bases and J by 6 bases. CDR1 is LGHDT, CDR2 YNNKEL, per germline (reference sequence). The chain's CDR3 is CASQQGAVAEAFF. CDR3 sequence (DNA): TGTGCCAGCCAACAGGGGGCGGTCGCTGAAGCTTTCTTT.

The chain has TRBV10-3 and TRBJ2-3; 9 bases agree with TRBD1. With V trimmed by 8 bases and J by 6 bases, 3 bases remained unmatched. Germline lookup yields CDR1 ENHRY and CDR2 SYGVKD. This CDR3 region has 12 residues. The CDR3 DNA reads TGTGCCATCGGGACAGGGACGGATACGCAGTATTTT. Protein: CAIGTGTDTQYF.

The DNA of the CDR3 is TGCGCCAGCACCCTGGGCTACCAAGAGACCCAGTACTTC. Its translation is CASTLGYQETQYF. The V and J genes are TRBV5-1 and TRBJ2-5; D call uncertain. This CDR3 contains 13 residues. Germline CDR1 is SGHRS and CDR2 is YFSETQ. Trimming shortened V by 6 bases and J by 0 bases, and 9 bases separated the two germline ends.

The chain uses TRBV6-1 and TRBJ2-1, with 7 positions matching TRBD2. CDR1 and CDR2 (germline): MNHNS, SASEGT. CDR3 length equals 14 residues. The J segment lost 8 bases and the V segment lost 0 bases, leaving 4 bases of the junction unmatched. The chain's CDR3 is CASSEAGGSHEQFF. The CDR3 coding sequence is TGTGCCAGCAGTGAAGCGGGAGGGAGCCATGAGCAGTTCTTC.

This clone occurred once. The CDR3 loop is CSAPVDTQYF. DNA for the CDR3: TGCAGTGCCCCCGTAGATACGCAGTATTTT. The chain employs TRBV20-1 and TRBJ2-3; no reliable D call. V gave up 6 bases and J gave up 5 bases, with 6 bases separating them. CDR1 is DFQATT, CDR2 SNEGSKA, per germline (reference sequence). The CDR3 runs 10 residues.

The chain is built from TRBV5-8 and TRBJ2-2; 7 bases map to TRBD2. The CDR3 spans 15 residues. Germline loops: CDR1 SGHTS, CDR2 YDEGEE. V gave up 5 bases and J gave up 5 bases; unmatched junction bases: 9. The CDR3 nucleotides read TGTGCCAGCAGAGTAGGGAGGGCCTCTACCGGGGAGCTGTTTTTT. It codes for CASRVGRASTGELFF.

Here the CDR3 DNA reads TGTGCCAGAAGCCCGGGACAGCTCTACGAGCAGTACTTC. Translating it yields CARSPGQLYEQYF. The chain couples TRBV5-3 to TRBJ2-7; 7 bases are shared with TRBD1. TRBV5-3 belongs to the ORF category, with a function that is uncertain. The CDR3 covers 13 residues. The trim removed 4 bases at V and 3 bases at J, leaving 4 bases unmatched.

The chain has TRBV9 and TRBJ1-1; D not certain. The germline V and J ends were trimmed by 4 bases and 3 bases, with 7 bases remaining between them. The germline V gene encodes CDR1 SGDLS and CDR2 YYNGEE. The CDR3 loop spans 12 amino acids. DNA of the CDR3: TGTGCCAGCAGCCCCGGGGACACTGAAGCTTTCTTT. Translated, it gives CASSPGDTEAFF.

V usage is TRBV29-1 and J usage is TRBJ2-7, with 9 nucleotides matching TRBD1. Per germline, CDR1 SQVTM and CDR2 ANQGSEA. The CDR3 is made up of 13 amino acids. Trimming at V came to 6 bases and at J to 4 bases, leaving 7 bases not matched to a gene. Written as DNA, the CDR3 is TGCAGCGTCGCCGGGACAGGGATATACGAGCAGTACTTC. Translating gives CSVAGTGIYEQYF.

The chain links TRBV7-8 to TRBJ2-3; 9 nucleotides align to TRBD1. The CDR3 loop spans 16 amino acids. The germline V gene encodes CDR1 SGHVS and CDR2 FQNEAQ. J lost 2 bases, V lost 5 bases, and 8 bases had no gene match. CDR3 loop: CASSHRDRVSTDTQYF. CDR3 in DNA: TGTGCCAGCAGCCACCGGGACAGGGTATCCACAGATACGCAGTATTTT.

Only a few counts were recorded for this clone. The rearrangement joins TRBV30 to TRBJ2-7, with 8 bases matching TRBD2. V gave up 0 bases and J gave up 4 bases; unmatched junction bases: 8. CDR1 and CDR2 from the germline V gene are GTSNPN and SVGIG (reference sequence). The length of the CDR3 is 15 residues. This chain's CDR3 is CAWSVLSGSIYEQYF. The DNA of the CDR3 is TGTGCCTGGAGTGTACTCAGCGGGAGCATTTACGAGCAGTACTTC.

The chain employs TRBV6-5 and TRBJ1-4; D might be TRBD1 (6 bases). Deletions cut 6 bases from V and 4 bases from J, with 12 bases between. Germline V gene sequence: CDR1 MNHEY, CDR2 SVGAGI. This CDR3 is built from 14 residues. The CDR3 region is CASRRTGHNEKLFF. In DNA form, the CDR3 reads TGTGCCAGCAGGCGCACAGGGCATAATGAAAAACTGTTTTTT.

This clone was seen more than once but under ten times. This chain connects TRBV5-1 to TRBJ2-3, with a weak D call TRBD1 (5 bases). The CDR3 length is 16 residues. Trimming pared 4 bases from V and 4 bases from J, leaving 19 bases between. In germline, CDR1 is SGHRS, CDR2 YFSETQ. The CDR3 DNA sequence: TGCGCCAGCAGCCCACAGGTCCTTACGGGCCCAGATACGCAGTATTTT. This codes for CASSPQVLTGPDTQYF.

The chain is built from TRBV7-6 and TRBJ1-1, with 8 bases lining up with TRBD1. CDR3 size: 15 residues. After removal of 4 bases from V and 5 bases from J, the junction contained 9 bases not matched to a gene. Germline V gene data show CDR1 as SGHVS and CDR2 as FNYEAQ. CDR3 region: CASSSATGARTEAFF. The CDR3 nucleotides are TGTGCCAGCAGCTCCGCGACAGGGGCAAGGACTGAAGCTTTCTTT.

The chain links TRBV4-1 to TRBJ2-7; 7 bases align to TRBD2. This CDR3 is built from 16 residues. Germline V CDR1 and CDR2: MGHRA, YSYEKL. V trimming: 0 bases; J trimming: 1 base; junction bases outside the gene matches: 6. The CDR3 reads CASSQESLARSYEQYF. CDR3 nucleotide sequence: TGCGCCAGCAGCCAAGAATCACTAGCGAGATCCTACGAGCAGTACTTC.

The chain joins TRBV12-5 to TRBJ2-5, with 11 bases that match TRBD2. CDR3 length: 14 amino acids. Unmatched junction bases numbered 5, after V lost 6 bases and J lost 5 bases. Germline V gene data show CDR1 as LGHNT and CDR2 as FRNRAP. CDR3 nucleotide sequence: TGTGCTAGTGGGCTAGCGGGAGGTCGGGAGACCCAGTACTTC. Protein product: CASGLAGGRETQYF.

The chain combines TRBV5-6 with TRBJ2-3, with a tentative D call TRBD2 (6 bases). The germline gives CDR1 SGHDT, CDR2 YYEEEE. Trimming pared 6 bases from V and 2 bases from J, leaving 19 bases between. The CDR3 is made up of 16 amino acids. CDR3 in DNA: TGTGCCAGCATCCGCAGGGACTCACAATACACAGATACGCAGTATTTT. As protein: CASIRRDSQYTDTQYF.